Listed below are T cell receptor beta chains from one sample, sequenced in a study of blood T cell repertoires in COVID-19. Sequenced by immunoSEQ multiplex PCR; TCRdb stores in-frame clones only, minus some. The data contain around 20,000 clones, 80% to 90% of them singletons. What was sequenced was peripheral blood. The receptors derive from a human donor in a cohort sampled during active COVID-19. The donor label of this sample is uncertain. The CDR3 runs from the conserved cysteine through the conserved F or W. The D gene is left open where the match is weak. The size field is filled for only some rows; it gives once, few, many or a size class.

cdr3_aa: CASSLSSEKLFF
cdr3_nt: TGTGCCAGCAGCTTATCTTCTGAAAAACTGTTTTTT
clone_size: -
v_call: TRBV11-1
d_call: -
j_call: TRBJ1-4

cdr3_aa: CASNRLAGAIETQYF
cdr3_nt: TGTGCCAGTAATCGACTAGCGGGAGCCATAGAGACCCAGTACTTC
clone_size: -
v_call: TRBV19
d_call: TRBD2
j_call: TRBJ2-5

cdr3_aa: CASSQEFGQGPYEQYF
cdr3_nt: TGTGCCAGCTCACAAGAGTTCGGACAGGGCCCCTACGAGCAGTACTTC
clone_size: -
v_call: TRBV18
d_call: TRBD1
j_call: TRBJ2-7

cdr3_aa: CASSSTGTSGSLGYEQYF
cdr3_nt: TGTGCCAGTAGCAGTACCGGGACTAGCGGGAGTTTGGGCTACGAGCAGTACTTC
clone_size: -
v_call: TRBV19
d_call: TRBD2
j_call: TRBJ2-7

cdr3_aa: CASSSSLSSGIGSYNEQFF
cdr3_nt: TGTGCCAGCAGCTCATCCCTTTCTAGCGGGATAGGATCCTACAATGAGCAGTTCTTC
clone_size: once
v_call: TRBV7-2
d_call: TRBD2
j_call: TRBJ2-1

cdr3_aa: CAIKGTSGRGSYEQYF
cdr3_nt: TGTGCCATCAAAGGGACTAGCGGGAGGGGCTCCTACGAGCAGTACTTC
clone_size: -
v_call: TRBV10-3
d_call: TRBD2
j_call: TRBJ2-7

cdr3_aa: CASGQSGYEQYF
cdr3_nt: TGTGCCAGCGGACAGTCAGGGTACGAGCAGTACTTC
clone_size: -
v_call: TRBV7-9
d_call: -
j_call: TRBJ2-7

cdr3_aa: CASKRQGGETQYF
cdr3_nt: TGTGCCAGCAAACGACAGGGGGGAGAGACCCAGTACTTC
clone_size: -
v_call: TRBV6-5
d_call: TRBD1
j_call: TRBJ2-5

cdr3_aa: CAPAKGTAYSNQPQHF
cdr3_nt: TGTGCCCCCGCCAAAGGGACAGCGTATAGCAATCAGCCCCAGCATTTT
clone_size: -
v_call: TRBV24-1
d_call: TRBD1
j_call: TRBJ1-5

cdr3_aa: CASRRLAGRGGWADTQYF
cdr3_nt: TGTGCCAGCAGACGACTAGCGGGAAGGGGGGGCTGGGCAGATACGCAGTATTTT
clone_size: -
v_call: TRBV7-9
d_call: TRBD2
j_call: TRBJ2-3

cdr3_aa: CASSLGTGEETQYF
cdr3_nt: TGCGCCAGCAGCTTGGGAACAGGGGAAGAGACCCAGTACTTC
clone_size: -
v_call: TRBV5-1
d_call: TRBD1
j_call: TRBJ2-5

cdr3_aa: CASSLGTPGTQPQHF
cdr3_nt: TGTGCCAGCAGCTTGGGGACTCCTGGGACCCAGCCCCAGCATTTT
clone_size: -
v_call: TRBV7-9
d_call: -
j_call: TRBJ1-5

cdr3_aa: CSVPIRETQYF
cdr3_nt: TGCAGCGTACCCATTCGGGAGACCCAGTACTTC
clone_size: -
v_call: TRBV29-1
d_call: -
j_call: TRBJ2-5

cdr3_aa: CATSSQGLGYTF
cdr3_nt: TGTGCCACCAGTTCCCAGGGTCTGGGCTACACCTTC
clone_size: few
v_call: TRBV24-1
d_call: -
j_call: TRBJ1-2

cdr3_aa: CAWSGQGGPQETQYF
cdr3_nt: TGTGCCTGGAGTGGACAAGGAGGCCCACAAGAGACCCAGTACTTC
clone_size: -
v_call: TRBV30
d_call: -
j_call: TRBJ2-5

cdr3_aa: CASSPPNGASGSNEQFF
cdr3_nt: TGTGCCAGCAGCCCCCCGAACGGCGCTAGCGGGAGCAATGAGCAGTTCTTC
clone_size: -
v_call: TRBV2
d_call: TRBD2
j_call: TRBJ2-1

cdr3_aa: CASDRDRVSATYEQYF
cdr3_nt: TGTGCCAGCGACCGGGACAGGGTCAGCGCCACCTACGAGCAGTACTTC
clone_size: -
v_call: TRBV28
d_call: TRBD1
j_call: TRBJ2-7

cdr3_aa: CASSLARSGSDTEAFF
cdr3_nt: TGTGCCAGCAGCTTAGCGCGTTCAGGGTCGGACACTGAAGCTTTCTTT
clone_size: -
v_call: TRBV7-9
d_call: -
j_call: TRBJ1-1

cdr3_aa: CASSLALREGQPQHF
cdr3_nt: TGTGCCAGCAGCTTAGCGCTTAGGGAGGGTCAGCCCCAGCATTTT
clone_size: -
v_call: TRBV7-2
d_call: -
j_call: TRBJ1-5

cdr3_aa: CASSQGQGAMGYTF
cdr3_nt: TGTGCCAGCAGCCAGGGACAGGGGGCGATGGGCTACACCTTC
clone_size: -
v_call: TRBV11-3
d_call: TRBD1
j_call: TRBJ1-2

cdr3_aa: CASSQSGQLYNEQFF
cdr3_nt: TGTGCCAGCAGTCAATCGGGACAGCTCTACAATGAGCAGTTCTTC
clone_size: -
v_call: TRBV28
d_call: TRBD1
j_call: TRBJ2-1

cdr3_aa: CASSFRTGLGEEQFF
cdr3_nt: TGCGCCAGCAGCTTCCGGACAGGGCTGGGGGAAGAGCAGTTCTTC
clone_size: -
v_call: TRBV5-1
d_call: TRBD1
j_call: TRBJ2-1

cdr3_aa: CASSSGQGNYGYTF
cdr3_nt: TGTGCCAGCAGCTCGGGACAGGGGAACTATGGCTACACCTTC
clone_size: few
v_call: TRBV5-8
d_call: TRBD1
j_call: TRBJ1-2

cdr3_aa: CASSLRDTSQKLFF
cdr3_nt: TGTGCCAGCAGCTTAAGGGACACCAGCCAAAAACTGTTTTTT
clone_size: -
v_call: TRBV7-9
d_call: -
j_call: TRBJ1-4

cdr3_aa: CASSQDLNTEAFF
cdr3_nt: TGTGCCAGCAGTCAAGACTTGAACACTGAAGCTTTCTTT
clone_size: -
v_call: TRBV2
d_call: -
j_call: TRBJ1-1

cdr3_aa: CASSPTNLVEKTQYF
cdr3_nt: TGTGCCAGCAGCCCGACTAACCTCGTCGAGAAGACCCAGTACTTC
clone_size: -
v_call: TRBV28
d_call: -
j_call: TRBJ2-5

cdr3_aa: CASSSPGGPSGEQYF
cdr3_nt: TGTGCCAGCAGCTCACCGGGAGGGCCCTCGGGCGAGCAGTACTTC
clone_size: -
v_call: TRBV7-8
d_call: TRBD2
j_call: TRBJ2-7

cdr3_aa: CASSGGRAAEQYF
cdr3_nt: TGCGCCAGCAGTGGCGGGAGGGCCGCCGAGCAGTACTTC
clone_size: once
v_call: TRBV10-2
d_call: TRBD2
j_call: TRBJ2-7

cdr3_aa: CASSVTGINTEAFF
cdr3_nt: TGTGCCAGCAGCGTTACAGGGATTAACACTGAAGCTTTCTTT
clone_size: -
v_call: TRBV25-1
d_call: -
j_call: TRBJ1-1

cdr3_aa: CASSLLRQPQHF
cdr3_nt: TGTGCCAGCAGCTTGCTACGGCAGCCCCAGCATTTT
clone_size: -
v_call: TRBV5-6
d_call: -
j_call: TRBJ1-5

cdr3_aa: CASKQGENTEAFF
cdr3_nt: TGTGCCAGCAAACAGGGAGAGAACACTGAAGCTTTCTTT
clone_size: -
v_call: TRBV6-4
d_call: -
j_call: TRBJ1-1

cdr3_aa: CASSLSDRRQETQYF
cdr3_nt: TGTGCCAGCTCACTATCTGACAGGAGACAAGAGACCCAGTACTTC
clone_size: once
v_call: TRBV18
d_call: -
j_call: TRBJ2-5

cdr3_aa: CASSSMPGQTLYEQYF
cdr3_nt: TGCGCCAGCAGCTCAATGCCGGGACAAACCCTCTACGAGCAGTACTTC
clone_size: -
v_call: TRBV5-1
d_call: -
j_call: TRBJ2-7

cdr3_aa: CASSEDRGLADTQYF
cdr3_nt: TGTGCCAGCAGTGAGGACAGGGGGCTCGCAGATACGCAGTATTTT
clone_size: -
v_call: TRBV6-1
d_call: TRBD1
j_call: TRBJ2-3

cdr3_aa: CASSPRDRGQDTQYF
cdr3_nt: TGTGCCAGCAGCCCCCGGGACAGGGGGCAGGATACGCAGTATTTT
clone_size: -
v_call: TRBV3-1/TRBV3-2
d_call: TRBD1
j_call: TRBJ2-3

cdr3_aa: CASRLRRRTSYNEQFF
cdr3_nt: TGTGCCAGCCGCCTCAGGAGGCGGACCTCCTACAATGAGCAGTTCTTC
clone_size: -
v_call: TRBV28
d_call: -
j_call: TRBJ2-1

cdr3_aa: CATGQGSMNTEAFF
cdr3_nt: TGCGCCACCGGACAGGGGTCGATGAACACTGAAGCTTTCTTT
clone_size: -
v_call: TRBV5-1
d_call: TRBD1
j_call: TRBJ1-1

cdr3_aa: CASSLQMEQFF
cdr3_nt: TGTGCCAGCAGCTTACAGATGGAGCAGTTCTTC
clone_size: -
v_call: TRBV11-3
d_call: -
j_call: TRBJ2-1

cdr3_aa: CASCLTPQGNLETQYF
cdr3_nt: TGTGCCAGTTGCTTGACCCCCCAGGGGAATTTGGAGACCCAGTACTTC
clone_size: -
v_call: TRBV19
d_call: -
j_call: TRBJ2-5

cdr3_aa: CASSTRDFGAFF
cdr3_nt: TGTGCCAGCAGTACAAGGGACTTTGGGGCTTTCTTT
clone_size: -
v_call: TRBV6-5
d_call: -
j_call: TRBJ1-1

cdr3_aa: CATSGGHWTSGSRTDTQYF
cdr3_nt: TGTGCCACCAGTGGGGGACATTGGACTAGCGGGAGTAGGACAGATACGCAGTATTTT
clone_size: -
v_call: TRBV24-1
d_call: TRBD2
j_call: TRBJ2-3

cdr3_aa: CASSSPRVPGELFF
cdr3_nt: TGCGCCAGCAGCTCCCCCAGGGTTCCCGGGGAGCTGTTTTTT
clone_size: few
v_call: TRBV5-1
d_call: -
j_call: TRBJ2-2

cdr3_aa: CASNLAGFSGELFF
cdr3_nt: TGTGCCTCCAACCTAGCGGGATTCTCCGGGGAGCTGTTTTTT
clone_size: -
v_call: TRBV24-1
d_call: TRBD2
j_call: TRBJ2-2

cdr3_aa: CASSTGQGQEKLFF
cdr3_nt: TGTGCCAGCAGCACTGGACAGGGGCAAGAAAAACTGTTTTTT
clone_size: -
v_call: TRBV5-4
d_call: TRBD1
j_call: TRBJ1-4

cdr3_aa: CAWKFSVSDTQYF
cdr3_nt: TGTGCCTGGAAGTTCTCGGTCTCAGATACGCAGTATTTT
clone_size: -
v_call: TRBV30
d_call: -
j_call: TRBJ2-3

cdr3_aa: CASSPTGLAGSRQFF
cdr3_nt: TGCGCCAGCAGCCCCACGGGACTAGCGGGTTCGCGGCAGTTCTTC
clone_size: -
v_call: TRBV5-1
d_call: TRBD2
j_call: TRBJ2-1

cdr3_aa: CATSRDKGRQGRLAYGYTF
cdr3_nt: TGTGCCACCAGCAGAGATAAAGGCAGACAGGGGCGCTTAGCCTATGGCTACACCTTC
clone_size: -
v_call: TRBV15
d_call: TRBD1
j_call: TRBJ1-2

cdr3_aa: CASSLEASGHEQFF
cdr3_nt: TGTGCCAGCAGCTTAGAGGCTAGCGGTCATGAGCAGTTCTTC
clone_size: -
v_call: TRBV7-2
d_call: TRBD2
j_call: TRBJ2-1

cdr3_aa: CASMIAGGTDTQYF
cdr3_nt: TGTGCCAGCATGATAGCGGGAGGGACAGATACGCAGTATTTT
clone_size: -
v_call: TRBV6-5
d_call: TRBD2
j_call: TRBJ2-3

cdr3_aa: CASSLGVSSLYNEQFF
cdr3_nt: TGCGCCAGCAGCTTGGGGGTCTCTAGTCTCTACAATGAGCAGTTCTTC
clone_size: -
v_call: TRBV5-1
d_call: -
j_call: TRBJ2-1

cdr3_aa: CASSLGTGTGGETQYF
cdr3_nt: TGCGCCAGCAGCTTGGGGACAGGTACTGGGGGAGAGACCCAGTACTTC
clone_size: -
v_call: TRBV5-1
d_call: TRBD1
j_call: TRBJ2-5

cdr3_aa: CASSQTSGRSRGYEQYF
cdr3_nt: TGTGCCAGCAGCCAGACTAGCGGGAGGTCCCGTGGTTACGAGCAGTACTTC
clone_size: -
v_call: TRBV5-6
d_call: TRBD2
j_call: TRBJ2-7

cdr3_aa: CASSPLRGDNEQFF
cdr3_nt: TGTGCCAGCAGCCCTCTAAGGGGCGACAATGAGCAGTTCTTC
clone_size: -
v_call: TRBV5-4
d_call: -
j_call: TRBJ2-1

cdr3_aa: CASSFDRVADGYTF
cdr3_nt: TGTGCCAGCAGTTTCGACAGGGTCGCGGATGGCTACACCTTC
clone_size: -
v_call: TRBV6-5
d_call: TRBD1
j_call: TRBJ1-2

cdr3_aa: CASTRQGIQETQYF
cdr3_nt: TGTGCCAGCACCCGACAGGGGATCCAAGAGACCCAGTACTTC
clone_size: -
v_call: TRBV11-3
d_call: TRBD1
j_call: TRBJ2-5

cdr3_aa: CASSLDAGAFYNEQFF
cdr3_nt: TGTGCCAGCAGCTTGGATGCGGGAGCGTTCTACAATGAGCAGTTCTTC
clone_size: -
v_call: TRBV5-6
d_call: TRBD2
j_call: TRBJ2-1

cdr3_aa: CASSQGIPGNEQYF
cdr3_nt: TGTGCCAGCAGCCAAGGAATCCCAGGGAACGAGCAGTACTTC
clone_size: once
v_call: TRBV3-1/TRBV3-2
d_call: -
j_call: TRBJ2-7